Below are 10 T cell receptor beta chains sequenced from a single sample in a study of blood T cells in healthy people across ages. A second PCR of roughly 7 to 11 cycles used a sample-barcoded 5' primer and a J-beta primer mix. TCRdb passed the 5' RACE reads through MiXCR, listing each CDR3 protein once. This sample yields some 800,000 distinct CDR3 sequences, of which around 45% are seen a single time; 15% to 25% belongs to the top ten. Specimen: blood. The receptors stem from a man in his 60s in good health.

On this clonotype itself: One end of the junction is discordant with germline, which a read error may explain. J is TRBJ2-1 and V is TRBV7-8; 7 positions match TRBD2. The end of the DNA aligns better with TRBJ2-7, so the J call may be wrong. Germline lookup yields CDR1 SGHVS and CDR2 FQNEAQ. CDR3 length: 16 amino acids. The CDR3 sequence: CANSSQLAGVYNEQYF. In nucleotides, the CDR3 is TGTGCCAACAGCTCACAACTGGCGGGAGTCTACAATGAGCAGTACTTC.

This clonotype occurred once. The chain couples TRBV7-9 to TRBJ1-5; 8 positions match TRBD1. CDR1 is SEHNR and CDR2 is FQNEAQ in the germline V gene (reference sequence). CDR3 length equals 15 residues. V lost 5 bases and J lost 5; bases outside the gene matches: 8. CDR3 loop: CASSPVDRVYQPQHF. Written as DNA, the CDR3 is TGTGCCAGCAGCCCTGTGGACAGGGTATATCAGCCCCAGCATTTT.

This chain links TRBV28 with TRBJ1-5, with TRBD1 matching 8 bases. V was pared by 7 bases and J by 1 base, with 3 bases of the junction left unmatched. In germline, CDR1 is MDHEN, CDR2 SYDVKM. The CDR3 is made up of 14 amino acids. CDR3 in amino acids: CASKGTGSNQPQHF. The CDR3, as DNA: TGTGCCAGCAAGGGGACAGGAAGCAATCAGCCCCAGCATTTT.

This clonotype was detected a few times. This rearrangement joins TRBV29-1 to TRBJ2-5; 11 nucleotides line up with TRBD1. CDR3 length: 15 residues. The germline CDR1 and CDR2 sequences are SQVTM and ANQGSEA. Germline trimming cut 0 bases from V and 5 bases from J; bases unmatched to any gene: 5. CDR3 amino acids: CSVEDFGQGAETQYF. The CDR3 DNA follows: TGCAGCGTTGAAGATTTTGGACAGGGGGCGGAGACCCAGTACTTC. The full variable domain, with the rest looked up from reference TRBV29-1 and TRBJ2-5, is SAVISQKPSRDICQRGTSLTIQCQVDSQVTMMFWYRQQPGQSLTLIATANQGSEATYESGFVIDKFPISRPNLTFSTLTVSNMSPEDSSIYLCSVEDFGQGAETQYFGPGTRLLVL.

The chain couples TRBV6-1 to TRBJ2-6; 10 bases line up with TRBD1. V shed 10 bases, J shed 0 bases, and the junction held 15 bases outside the gene matches. The germline CDR1 and CDR2 sequences are MNHNS and SASEGT. The CDR3 extends over 19 amino acids. The CDR3, as DNA: TGTGCCATCAACCCTGGCCCTGGACAGGGGGTCTCTGGGGCCAACGTCCTGACTTTC. It is translated as CAINPGPGQGVSGANVLTF.

The chain is built from TRBV3-1 and TRBJ2-5; D unresolved. From germline, CDR1 is LGHDT and CDR2 YNNKEL (reference sequence). The CDR3 runs to 15 residues. The ends were cut back, 3 bases at V and 1 base at J, with 12 bases in the middle. CDR3 amino acids: CASSQDPQSQETQYF. CDR3 in DNA: TGTGCCAGCAGCCAGGACCCCCAAAGCCAAGAGACCCAGTACTTC.

The V call is TRBV20-1, the J call TRBJ2-1, with a tentative D call TRBD1 (5 bases). The CDR3 consists of 14 residues. V was shortened by 2 bases and J by 3 bases, with 11 bases between the two germline ends. CDR1 is DFQATT, CDR2 SNEGSKA, per germline (reference sequence). CDR3 loop: CSARQGNSYNEQFF. The CDR3 coding sequence is TGCAGTGCTAGACAGGGAAATAGCTACAATGAGCAGTTCTTC.

This clonotype was seen a few times. This sequence joins TRBV5-1 and TRBJ2-1; 8 positions agree with TRBD2. Trimming removed 0 bases from V and 7 bases from J; junction bases left unmatched: 6. Looked up from germline, CDR1 is SGHRS and CDR2 is YFSETQ. This CDR3 is 15 amino acids long. Here the CDR3 reads CASSLVAGRENEQFF. The DNA of the CDR3 is TGCGCCAGCAGCTTGGTAGCGGGGAGGGAGAATGAGCAGTTCTTC.

This clonotype has a single count. The chain's CDR3 is CASSVGQSNYEQYF. The CDR3 nucleotides are TGTGCCAGCAGCGTAGGACAGTCAAACTACGAGCAGTACTTC. V and J are TRBV9 and TRBJ2-4, with a tentative D call TRBD1 (5 bases). The end of the DNA fits TRBJ2-7 better, so the J call may be wrong. CDR1 and CDR2 (germline): SGDLS, YYNGEE. CDR3 size: 14 residues.

The chain joins TRBV10-3 to TRBJ2-3; TRBD1 agrees at 8 bases. V gave up 3 bases and J gave up 2 bases; unmatched junction bases: 7. Looked up from germline, CDR1 is ENHRY and CDR2 is SYGVKD. There are 16 residues in the CDR3. The CDR3 DNA reads as TGTGCCATCAGTGACCCGGACAGGGTGGCCACAGATACGCAGTATTTT. It is translated as CAISDPDRVATDTQYF.